What follows are 17 T cell receptor beta chains derived from one specimen sequenced in a study. One entry per CDR3 protein, called by TCRdb with MiXCR from the RT-PCR reads. The sample shows approximately 6,000 distinct CDR3 sequences, 80% to 95% of them seen only once. What was sequenced was memory CD4+ T cells from blood. The receptors shown here come from a female donor in good health, serving as a healthy control.

About this clonotype: Because the library targeted alpha chains, this beta chain is an off-target read whose size means little. V and J are TRBV12-3 or TRBV12-4 and TRBJ1-4; 8 nucleotides line up with TRBD1. V shed 5 bases, J shed 5 bases, and the junction held 4 bases outside the gene matches. The length of the CDR3 is 14 residues. The CDR3 DNA sequence: TGTGCCAGCAGTCCGTGGACAGGGAATGAAAAACTGTTTTTT. It translates to CASSPWTGNEKLFF.

In its sample, this clonotype was seen once. This beta chain was picked up by a library intended for alpha chains and is off target, so its count carries little meaning. The chain is built from TRBV10-3 and TRBJ1-2; no firm D call. The CDR3 is made up of 11 amino acids. V lost 5 bases, J lost 8 bases, and 9 bases lay in between. From germline, CDR1 is ENHRY and CDR2 SYGVKD. The CDR3 nucleotides are TGTGCCATCAGTCGTGGAGGCGGCTACACCTTC. It encodes CAISRGGGYTF.

Of note for this clonotype: As an off-target read in a library built for alpha chains, this beta chain has a frequency of little significance. The chain has TRBV12-3 or TRBV12-4 and TRBJ2-1; D may be TRBD1 (5 bases). Trimming pared 6 bases from V and 3 bases from J, leaving 15 bases between. CDR3 size: 15 residues. CDR3 sequence reads: CASRRQQGRYNEQFF. The CDR3 DNA reads as TGTGCCAGCAGACGACAGCAAGGTCGCTACAATGAGCAGTTCTTC.

Details on this clonotype: This beta chain appears as a stray read in a library generated for alpha chains; its size is not informative. The rearrangement joins TRBV20-1 to TRBJ1-2, with a weak D call TRBD1 (5 bases). Germline loops: CDR1 DFQATT, CDR2 SNEGSKA (reference sequence). The V gene lost 1 base and the J gene lost 8 bases, with 14 bases spanning the gap. The CDR3 is made up of 13 amino acids. In DNA form, the CDR3 reads TGCAGTGCTAGAGTCGAGGGGCAGGAGGGCTACACCTTC. Amino acids: CSARVEGQEGYTF.

Note on this clonotype: Because this beta chain is a stray read in a library intended to capture alpha chains, its abundance should not be given much weight. The chain links TRBV7-2 to TRBJ2-3; D unclear. V was cut by 4 bases and J by 3 bases, with 8 bases left in between. Per the germline V gene, CDR1 is SGHTA and CDR2 is FQGNSA. This CDR3 comprises 13 residues. The CDR3 sequence is CASSSVGTDTQYF. The DNA for the CDR3 is TGTGCCAGCAGCTCCGTCGGGACAGATACGCAGTATTTT.

Details on this clonotype: This beta chain is an off-target read within a library intended for alpha chains, so its frequency means little. The chain has TRBV6-2 or TRBV6-3 and TRBJ2-1; 13 nucleotides line up with TRBD2. The CDR3 is made up of 15 amino acids. V lost 6 bases and J lost 6; bases outside the gene matches: 5. Germline CDR1 and CDR2: MNHEY and SVGEGT. CDR3 sequence: CASRIGTSGTNEQFF. CDR3 nucleotides: TGTGCCAGCAGGATAGGGACTAGCGGGACCAATGAGCAGTTCTTC.

A remark on this clonotype: Being off target in a library aimed at alpha chains, this beta chain has a size of little meaning. The rearrangement links TRBV3-1 to TRBJ2-3; no definite D call. Looked up from germline, CDR1 is LGHDT and CDR2 is YNNKEL (reference sequence). The CDR3 is 13 amino acids. V gave up 2 bases and J gave up 4 bases, with 7 bases separating them. CDR3 sequence (DNA): TGTGCCAGCAGCCAAAGAGGCGCAGATACGCAGTATTTT. Translating it yields CASSQRGADTQYF.

The count of this clonotype is one. This beta chain is a stray sequence in a library constructed for alpha chains; its clone size is not meaningful. The rearrangement joins TRBV4-3 to TRBJ2-7, with D hard to call. The germline gives CDR1 LGHNA, CDR2 YSLEER. The CDR3 contains 13 residues. Trimming took 0 bases from V and 10 from J, leaving 13 bases between them. This chain's CDR3 is CASSQDVAGVQYF. CDR3 nucleotides: TGCGCCAGCAGCCAAGATGTGGCCGGCGTTCAGTACTTC.

As regards this clonotype: This beta chain is off target for a library built for alpha chains, so its abundance means little. This rearrangement joins TRBV30 to TRBJ2-3; D is undetermined. This CDR3 comprises 11 residues. Trimming cost V 6 bases and J 6 bases, with 10 bases left between them. The germline V gene has CDR1 GTSNPN and CDR2 SVGIG (reference sequence). The DNA of the CDR3 is TGTGCCTGTTCAAGACGGGATACGCAGTATTTT. Protein: CACSRRDTQYF.

About this clonotype itself: As an off-target read in a library built for alpha chains, this beta chain has a frequency of little significance. The CDR3 region has the DNA TGTGCCAGCAGCTTAGGTACATATGACGTGAACACTGAAGCTTTCTTT. It yields the protein CASSLGTYDVNTEAFF. The chain combines TRBV7-8 with TRBJ1-1; D gene unclear. CDR1 is SGHVS and CDR2 is FQNEAQ in the germline V gene. The CDR3 is 16 residues long. Trimming removed 1 base at V and 0 bases at J, with 12 bases between.

A remark on this clonotype: This beta chain came through as a stray read in a library set up for alpha chains, and its size says little. This chain links TRBV5-1 with TRBJ2-2; D gene unclear. The CDR3 spans 15 residues. Trimming cost V 0 bases and J 5 bases, with 11 bases left between them. Germline CDR1 is SGHRS and CDR2 is YFSETQ. CDR3 nucleotides: TGCGCCAGCAGCTTGGCAACAGTATGGACCGGGGAGCTGTTTTTT. Amino acid sequence: CASSLATVWTGELFF.

About this clonotype itself: The size of this beta chain means little, since it is a stray read in a library made for alpha chains. The chain is built from TRBV5-1 and TRBJ1-1; D gene ambiguous. Between the trimmed V and J ends, which lost 0 bases and 1 base, there was a span of 7 bases. The CDR3 consists of 14 residues. CDR1 and CDR2 from the germline V gene are SGHRS and YFSETQ. CDR3 in DNA: TGCGCCAGCAGCTTGGCCTCCGGGAACACTGAAGCTTTCTTT. This codes for CASSLASGNTEAFF.

On this clonotype itself: This beta chain is a stray read from a library made for alpha chains; its abundance is not meaningful. The chain carries TRBV12-3 or TRBV12-4 and TRBJ1-6; maybe TRBD1 (6 bases). This CDR3 is built from 14 residues. Trimming pared 5 bases from V and 9 bases from J, leaving 14 bases between. The chain's CDR3 is CASSPGVVSSPLHF. The CDR3 region has the DNA TGTGCCAGCAGTCCAGGGGTCGTGAGTTCACCCCTCCACTTT.

Points on this clonotype: This beta chain lies outside the target of a library built for alpha chains; its clone size means little. The chain combines TRBV20-1 with TRBJ1-1; 7 bases are a match to TRBD1. Germline V gene data show CDR1 as DFQATT and CDR2 as SNEGSKA (reference sequence). The V and J ends lost 4 bases and 10 bases, in that order; junction bases with no gene match: 12. The CDR3 contains 13 residues. CDR3 residues: CSAISGTAASAFF. As DNA, the CDR3 is TGCAGTGCTATATCCGGGACAGCTGCTTCAGCTTTCTTT.

A remark on this clonotype: In a library made to pick up alpha chains, this beta chain is a stray read with a size that means little. This rearrangement joins TRBV5-1 to TRBJ2-3; D might be TRBD1 (5 bases). This CDR3 has 17 amino acids. Per the germline V gene, CDR1 is SGHRS and CDR2 is YFSETQ. V dropped 4 bases and J dropped 2 bases, with 20 bases sitting between them. CDR3 bases: TGCGCCAGCAGCCCCGGAAACGGCGCAGGGCTCACAGATACGCAGTATTTT. It encodes CASSPGNGAGLTDTQYF. Combining the CDR3 with reference TRBV5-1 and TRBJ2-3 gives the whole variable domain KAGVTQTPRYLIKTRGQQVTLSCSPISGHRSVSWYQQTPGQGLQFLFEYFSETQRNKGNFPGRFSGRQFSNSRSEMNVSTLELGDSALYLCASSPGNGAGLTDTQYFGPGTRLTVL.

A remark on this clonotype: Because the library targeted alpha chains, this beta chain is an off-target read whose size means little. The chain carries TRBV20-1 and TRBJ1-5; TRBD1 aligns across 7 bases. The CDR3 spans 15 residues. Germline V CDR1 and CDR2: DFQATT, SNEGSKA (reference sequence). Losses at the gene ends were 4 bases for V and 3 bases for J; bases not matched to a gene: 9. The CDR3 DNA sequence: TGCAGTGCTATCCCAGGGGGACTCCTCAATCAGCCCCAGCATTTT. Translation gives CSAIPGGLLNQPQHF.

This clonotype was detected only once. With the library built for alpha chains, this beta chain is off target and its frequency is not meaningful. The gene calls are TRBV20-1 and TRBJ2-1; 11 nucleotides line up with TRBD1. V dropped 6 bases and J dropped 1; count of bases not matched to a gene: 8. Germline V CDR1 and CDR2: DFQATT, SNEGSKA (reference sequence). There are 16 residues in the CDR3. The DNA of the CDR3 is TGCAGTGCGCTACCGGGACAGGGGGATTCCTACAATGAGCAGTTCTTC. It codes for CSALPGQGDSYNEQFF.